One and the same sample provided the 21 T cell receptor delta chains below, sequenced in a study of gamma-delta T cells after stem cell transplantation (dated by TCRdb to the mid-2010s). Library preparation employed RT-PCR. TCRdb lists the instrument as Illumina MiSeq. For TCRdb, the public reads were processed anew by CATT, and duplicate DNA sequences were folded into one row. This sample comprises 15,000 to 18,000 delta-chain clones, 9% to 9.5% of them detected only once. The top ten constitute about 60% of the sample. Source material: gamma-delta T cells. The origin of the receptors is a human donor. It is not recorded whose cells these are; they may come from a transplant donor.

Notes on this clone: At one boundary the junction diverges from the germline segment, which might be a read error. This chain uses TRDV1 with TRDJ1; no clear D. Germline CDR1 TSWWSYY, CDR2 QGS. The CDR3 consists of 17 residues. The CDR3 bases are TGTGCTCATGGGAAACTAAGCACTTTTCTGGCGGCCGATAAACTCATCTTT. Translating it yields CAHGKLSTFLAADKLIF.

This clone was seen a handful of times. The rearrangement uses TRDV1 and TRDJ1, with 7 bases matching TRDD2. This CDR3 comprises 27 residues. Germline V gene sequence: CDR1 TSWWSYY, CDR2 QGS. With V trimmed by 0 bases and J by 3 bases, 40 bases remained unmatched. The CDR3 reads CALGELVRSPGPFLPTALDPYADKLIF. The CDR3 nucleotides are TGTGCTCTTGGGGAACTAGTCCGTTCGCCAGGCCCTTTCCTACCTACCGCACTGGACCCTTACGCCGATAAACTCATCTTT.

Many counts were recorded for this clone. TCRdb lists the protein of a much larger clone for this DNA, which differs at residue 11, so this is likely a read error; the protein given here is translated from the DNA itself. This chain uses TRDV2 with TRDJ1; TRDD3 aligns across 8 bases. The CDR3 runs 18 residues. The V gene's germline CDR1 is GEAIGNYY and CDR2 EKD. Unmatched junction bases numbered 12, after V lost 1 base and J lost 0 bases. The CDR3 here is CACDTNWGDPSYTDKLIF. The CDR3, as DNA: TGTGCCTGTGACACGAACTGGGGGGACCCGAGTTACACCGATAAACTCATCTTT.

With respect to this clone: This is likely an artifact of a read error, given a far larger clone one base away. Other DNA sequences of this sample code for an identical CDR3. The chain is built from TRDV2 and TRDJ1; 8 bases are shared with TRDD3. Trimming took 0 bases from V and 0 from J; bases not matched to a gene: 11. This CDR3 comprises 18 residues. Germline loops: CDR1 GEAIGNYY, CDR2 EKD. This CDR3 is CACDTVSPVLGDTDKLIF. Here the CDR3 DNA reads TGTGCCTGTGACACCGTTTCCCCAGTACTGGGGGACACCGATAAACTCATCTTT.

This clone showed up many times. It is likely a read error: a sequence one base away is far more abundant. The sample holds other DNA sequences that translate to the same CDR3. CDR3: CACDTLGDTGKLIF. CDR3 in DNA: TGTGCCTGTGACACTCTGGGGGATACCGGCAAACTCATCTTT. This chain connects TRDV2 to TRDJ1; 11 positions agree with TRDD3. CDR3 size: 14 residues. With V trimmed by 1 base and J by 8 bases, 5 bases remained unmatched. Germline V gives CDR1 GEAIGNYY, CDR2 EKD.

This clone was counted at least ten times. The mismatch at residue 5 between this DNA's translation and the TCRdb protein of a much larger clone likely reflects a read error; the protein shown is translated from the DNA. This chain uses TRDV2 with TRDJ1; the D gene is possibly TRDD3 (6 bases). The CDR3 is 20 amino acids. Trimming cost V 3 bases and J 1 base, with 29 bases left between them. Germline CDR1 GEAIGNYY, CDR2 EKD. As DNA, the CDR3 is TGTGCCTGTGACGTCCCCGTCGGTGGGGGCCCTAAGGGCACCACCGATAAACTCATCTTT. Protein sequence: CACDVPVGGGPKGTTDKLIF.

At least ten counts were recorded for this clone. The protein TCRdb lists belongs to a much larger clone and differs from this DNA's translation at residue 6, which points to a read error; the protein shown is made from the DNA. CDR3 in amino acids: CACDTGGTGIPGTPDKLIF. The CDR3 DNA is TGTGCCTGTGACACCGGTGGAACGGGGATACCGGGGACCCCCGATAAACTCATCTTT. The chain uses TRDV2 and TRDJ1, with TRDD3 matching 8 bases. The length of the CDR3 is 19 residues. V lost 0 bases and J lost 3; bases outside the gene matches: 17. Per the germline V gene, CDR1 is GEAIGNYY and CDR2 is EKD.

This clone was seen just once. The rearrangement joins TRDV2 to TRDJ1; perhaps TRDD2 as D (5 bases). The germline V gene has CDR1 GEAIGNYY and CDR2 EKD. The CDR3 is made up of 17 amino acids. Trimming cost V 0 bases and J 2 bases, with 18 bases left between them. The DNA for the CDR3 is TGTGCCTGTGACACCCCCTTCGGGAGAGGTGGTACCGATAAACTCATCTTT. This gives the protein CACDTPFGRGGTDKLIF.

Concerning this clone itself: A far bigger clonotype differs at one base, so this is likely a read error. The sample contains more than one DNA sequence encoding this CDR3. The J gene is TRDJ3, the V gene TRDV2, with 12 bases fitting TRDD3. The CDR3 length is 20 residues. Germline-derived CDR1 and CDR2 are GEAIGNYY and EKD. J gave up 0 bases and V 4 bases, and 9 bases lay outside the gene matches. The CDR3 DNA reads TGTGCCTGTGAAAGAGTACTGGGGGATACAAGCTCCTGGGACACCCGACAGATGTTTTTC. Its protein product is CACERVLGDTSSWDTRQMFF.

This clone was seen a handful of times. This DNA's translation differs at residue 7 from TCRdb's protein, which comes from a much larger clone; a read error is likely, and the protein shown is translated from the DNA. This rearrangement joins TRDV2 to TRDJ1; 9 bases match TRDD3. Losses at the gene ends were 2 bases for V and 3 bases for J; bases not matched to a gene: 18. The germline V gene has CDR1 GEAIGNYY and CDR2 EKD. This CDR3 is built from 19 residues. The CDR3 region is CACDSVRGDTSSRADKLIF. CDR3 nucleotides: TGTGCCTGTGACAGCGTACGGGGGGATACCTCCTCACGGGCCGATAAACTCATCTTT.

This clone came up a few times. Given a far larger clone just one base away, this is likely a sequencing read error. The sample has other DNA sequences that encode this CDR3 too. This chain uses TRDV2 with TRDJ1, with TRDD3 identical over 9 bases. Germline-derived CDR1 and CDR2 are GEAIGNYY and EKD. The CDR3 totals 21 residues. CDR3 nucleotide sequence: TGTGCCTGTGACACCATTACTGGGGGACCCACAACGGTTGCCCCCACCGATAAACTCATTTTT. This translates into CACDTITGGPTTVAPTDKLIF.

For this clone: Different DNA sequences within this sample yield the same CDR3. V gene TRDV2 combines with J gene TRDJ1; 9 nucleotides match TRDD3. The CDR3 spans 16 residues. With V trimmed by 3 bases and J by 6 bases, 13 bases remained unmatched. CDR1 is GEAIGNYY and CDR2 is EKD in the germline V gene. CDR3 sequence (DNA): TGTGCCTGTGACCCACTCCTGGGGGGGGATACCTATAAACTCATCTTT. This encodes CACDPLLGGDTYKLIF.

In this sample, this clone turned up a few times. This is likely an artifact of a read error, given a far larger clone one base away. Other DNA sequences within the sample encode an identical CDR3. The chain joins TRDV2 to TRDJ1; 7 positions agree with TRDD3. J was trimmed by 0 bases and V by 7 bases; bases with no gene match: 16. The CDR3 extends over 17 amino acids. Per the germline V gene, CDR1 is GEAIGNYY and CDR2 is EKD. This CDR3 is CACDALTEGYHTDKLIF. The CDR3 DNA follows: TGTGCCTGCGACGCCCTTACAGAGGGATACCACACCGATAAACTCATCTTT.

This clone was counted ten times or more. This chain links TRDV2 with TRDJ1; no reliable D call. Per the germline V gene, CDR1 is GEAIGNYY and CDR2 is EKD. The CDR3 has 17 amino acids. V gave up 1 base and J gave up 0 bases, with 17 bases separating them. The CDR3 loop reads CACDTWADTDYTDKLIF. Here the CDR3 DNA reads TGTGCCTGTGACACGTGGGCTGACACGGATTACACCGATAAACTCATCTTT.

Comments on this clone: The protein TCRdb gives is from a much larger clone and does not agree with this DNA's translation at residue 10, likely a read error; the protein shown here comes from the DNA. The chain combines TRDV1 with TRDJ1; D perhaps matches TRDD2 (6 bases). The CDR3 consists of 22 residues. V was clipped by 1 base and J by 0 bases, with 30 bases between them. Germline V gives CDR1 TSWWSYY, CDR2 QGS. The CDR3: CALGEPLFPFRDSSPYTDKLIF. Written as DNA, the CDR3 is TGTGCTCTTGGGGAACCCCTTTTTCCCTTCCGGGATTCCTCCCCGTACACCGATAAACTCATCTTT.

Details on this clone: The protein recorded in TCRdb matches a much larger clone and deviates from this DNA's translation at residue 3, suggesting a read error; the protein here is obtained by translating the DNA. This chain uses TRDV1 with TRDJ1, with 10 bases lining up with TRDD3. Per the germline V gene, CDR1 is TSWWSYY and CDR2 is QGS. The CDR3 sequence is 22 residues long. The CDR3 is CAIGEWGGATLYWGMTADKLIF. The CDR3 bases are TGTGCTATTGGGGAATGGGGTGGGGCTACCCTTTACTGGGGGATGACAGCCGATAAACTCATCTTT.

This clone was observed a handful of times. A read error is likely here: a far larger clone is one base away. The same CDR3 also results from other DNA sequences found in this sample. This chain links TRDV2 with TRDJ3; D is possibly TRDD3 (5 bases). Germline V lookup: CDR1 GEAIGNYY, CDR2 EKD. The CDR3 covers 20 residues. V was clipped by 2 bases and J by 1 base, with 20 bases between them. As DNA, the CDR3 is TGTGCCTGTGACAAAACGGAGGGGACTTTAAGTTCCTGGGACACCCGACAGATGTTTTTC. Translated: CACDKTEGTLSSWDTRQMFF.

Concerning this clone itself: TCRdb shows a much larger clone's protein in place of this DNA's translation, and the two differ at residue 8, likely through a read error; the protein shown is translated from the DNA. V usage is TRDV2 and J usage is TRDJ1; 7 nucleotides match TRDD3. CDR1 and CDR2 (germline): GEAIGNYY, EKD. The CDR3 totals 20 residues. The V segment lost 3 bases and the J segment 0 bases; nucleotides outside the gene matches: 21. The CDR3 here is CACDRMVMGETLTYTDKLIF. CDR3 DNA: TGTGCCTGTGACCGGATGGTAATGGGGGAGACTTTGACGTACACCGATAAACTCATCTTT.

V usage is TRDV2 and J usage is TRDJ1, with TRDD2 matching 7 bases. The V segment lost 0 bases and the J segment 4 bases; nucleotides outside the gene matches: 28. The CDR3 extends over 22 amino acids. Germline V gene data show CDR1 as GEAIGNYY and CDR2 as EKD. CDR3 residues: CACDTGNIPTSPGLSTRDKLIF. DNA for the CDR3: TGTGCCTGTGACACCGGCAATATTCCTACGTCTCCTGGTCTCAGTACGCGCGATAAACTCATCTTT.

A note on this clone: TCRdb records a much larger clone's protein for this DNA, with a difference at residue 17 that likely arises from a read error; the protein given is the translation of the DNA. The rearrangement uses TRDV1 and TRDJ1, with a weak D call TRDD3 (6 bases). The CDR3 length is 25 residues. V lost 0 bases to trimming and J lost 6 bases, with 44 bases between them. CDR1 and CDR2 from the germline V gene are TSWWSYY and QGS. The CDR3 DNA reads as TGTGCTCTTGGGGAACTGCACAGGCCCCAGGTCTTTCCTTCTAACTGGGAGATACTAAGCCATAAACTCATCTTT. Translated, it gives CALGELHRPQVFPSNWEILSHKLIF.

Concerning this clone itself: The protein held in TCRdb is that of a much larger clone and does not match this DNA's translation at residue 5, likely because of a read error; the protein shown is translated from the DNA. The genes are TRDV3 and TRDJ1; TRDD3 aligns across 7 bases. Trimming took 4 bases from V and 4 from J; bases not matched to a gene: 15. Per germline, CDR1 TVYSNPD and CDR2 GDNSRS (reference sequence). This CDR3 has 15 residues. This chain's CDR3 is CAWVVGADTGDKLIF. Here the CDR3 DNA reads TGTGCCTGGGTAGTTGGGGCGGATACGGGCGATAAACTCATCTTT.